This T cell receptor beta chain derives from a study of T cell repertoires in cytomegalovirus infection. The V gene's germline CDR1 is SGHVS and CDR2 FQNEAQ. With 1 base removed from V and 6 bases from J, the gap between germline ends came to 10 bases. The CDR3 sequence is 15 residues long. The sample holds a few counts of this clonotype. What it recognizes is unknown. TCRdb used MiXCR to reprocess the reads, holding one entry per CDR3 protein. The sample holds about 52,000 distinct CDR3 sequences, roughly a fifth seen once. This receptor was identified in a human donor in good health (CMV status not recorded). Some clones in this sample may be carry-over from other donors' samples. The V call is TRBV7-8, the J call TRBJ1-6; D is uncertain. The specimen was CD8+ T cells from cultured PBMCs, collected from culture after CMV antigen stimulation. CDR3 DNA sequence: TGTGCCAGCAGCTTAGGAGGGAGGGTTAATTCACCCCTCCACTTT. Encoded protein: CASSLGGRVNSPLHF.